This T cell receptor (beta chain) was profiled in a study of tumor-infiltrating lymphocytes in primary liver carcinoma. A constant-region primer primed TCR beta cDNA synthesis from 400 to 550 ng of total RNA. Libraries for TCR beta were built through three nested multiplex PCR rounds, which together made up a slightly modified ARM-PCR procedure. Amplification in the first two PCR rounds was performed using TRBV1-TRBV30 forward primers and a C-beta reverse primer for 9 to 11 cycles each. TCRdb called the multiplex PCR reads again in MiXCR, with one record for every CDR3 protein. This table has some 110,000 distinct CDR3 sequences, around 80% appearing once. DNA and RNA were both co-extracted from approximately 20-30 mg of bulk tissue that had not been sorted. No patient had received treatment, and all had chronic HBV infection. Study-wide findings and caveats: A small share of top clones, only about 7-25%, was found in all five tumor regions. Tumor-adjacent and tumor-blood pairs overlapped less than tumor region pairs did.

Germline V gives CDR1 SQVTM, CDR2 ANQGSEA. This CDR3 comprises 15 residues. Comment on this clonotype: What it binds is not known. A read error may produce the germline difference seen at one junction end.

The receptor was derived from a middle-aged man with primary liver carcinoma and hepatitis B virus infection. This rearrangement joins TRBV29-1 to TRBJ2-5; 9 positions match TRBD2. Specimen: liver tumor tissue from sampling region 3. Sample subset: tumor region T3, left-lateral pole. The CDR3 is CSLEVAGGPGKTQYF. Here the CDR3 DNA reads TGCAGCCTTGAAGTTGCGGGAGGGCCTGGTAAGACCCAGTACTTC.